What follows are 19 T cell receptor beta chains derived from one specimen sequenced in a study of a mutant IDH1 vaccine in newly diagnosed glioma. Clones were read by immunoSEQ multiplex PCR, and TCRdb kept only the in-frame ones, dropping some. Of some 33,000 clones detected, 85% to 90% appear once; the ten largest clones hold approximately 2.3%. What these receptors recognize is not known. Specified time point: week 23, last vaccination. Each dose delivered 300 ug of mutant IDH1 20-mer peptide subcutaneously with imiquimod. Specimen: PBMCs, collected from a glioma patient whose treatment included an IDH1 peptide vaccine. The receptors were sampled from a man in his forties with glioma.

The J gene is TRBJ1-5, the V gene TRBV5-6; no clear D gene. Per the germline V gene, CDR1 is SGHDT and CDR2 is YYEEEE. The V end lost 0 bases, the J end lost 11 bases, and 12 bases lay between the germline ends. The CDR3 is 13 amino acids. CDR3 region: CASSLATGKSQHF. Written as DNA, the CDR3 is TGTGCCAGCAGCTTGGCCACCGGGAAGTCCCAGCATTTT. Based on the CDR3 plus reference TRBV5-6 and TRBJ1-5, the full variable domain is DAGVTQSPTHLIKTRGQQVTLRCSPKSGHDTVSWYQQALGQGPQFIFQYYEEEERQRGNFPDRFSGHQFPNYSSELNVNALLLGDSALYLCASSLATGKSQHFGDGTRLSIL.

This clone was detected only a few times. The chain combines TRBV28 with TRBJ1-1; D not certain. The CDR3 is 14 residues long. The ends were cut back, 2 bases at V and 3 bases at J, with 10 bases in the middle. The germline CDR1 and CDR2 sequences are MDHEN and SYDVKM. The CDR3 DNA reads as TGTGCCAGCAGTTTACCGCCCGGACACACTGAAGCTTTCTTT. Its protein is CASSLPPGHTEAFF.

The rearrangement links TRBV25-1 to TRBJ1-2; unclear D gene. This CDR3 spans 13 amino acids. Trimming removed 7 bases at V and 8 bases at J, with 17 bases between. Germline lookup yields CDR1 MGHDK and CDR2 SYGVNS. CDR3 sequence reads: CASTNSLAGGYTF. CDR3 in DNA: TGTGCCAGCACGAACAGTCTGGCTGGGGGCTACACCTTC.

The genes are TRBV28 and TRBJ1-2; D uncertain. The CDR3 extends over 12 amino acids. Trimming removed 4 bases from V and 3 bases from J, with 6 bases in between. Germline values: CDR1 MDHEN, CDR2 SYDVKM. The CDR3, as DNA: TGTGCCAGCAGTTCGGCGTACTATGGCTACACCTTC. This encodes CASSSAYYGYTF.

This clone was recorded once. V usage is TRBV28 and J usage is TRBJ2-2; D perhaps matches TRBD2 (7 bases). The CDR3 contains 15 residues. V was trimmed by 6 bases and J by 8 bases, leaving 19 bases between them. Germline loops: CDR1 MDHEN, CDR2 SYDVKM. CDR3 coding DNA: TGTGCCAGCAGCTCTAGCCCACAGGGAGGGGGGGAGCTGTTTTTT. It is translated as CASSSSPQGGGELFF.

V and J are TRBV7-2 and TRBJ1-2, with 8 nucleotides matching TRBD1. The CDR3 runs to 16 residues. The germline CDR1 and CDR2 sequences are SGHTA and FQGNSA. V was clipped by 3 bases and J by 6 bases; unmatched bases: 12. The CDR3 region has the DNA TGTGCCAGCAGCTTGGAGATAGACAGGGGTCTACATGGCTACACCTTC. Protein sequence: CASSLEIDRGLHGYTF.

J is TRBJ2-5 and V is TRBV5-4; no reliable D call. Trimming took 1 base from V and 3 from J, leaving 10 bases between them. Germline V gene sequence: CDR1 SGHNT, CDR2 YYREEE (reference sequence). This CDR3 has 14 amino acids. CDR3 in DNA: TGTGCCAGCAGCTTGCTCCGCTCGAAAGAGACCCAGTACTTC. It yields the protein CASSLLRSKETQYF.

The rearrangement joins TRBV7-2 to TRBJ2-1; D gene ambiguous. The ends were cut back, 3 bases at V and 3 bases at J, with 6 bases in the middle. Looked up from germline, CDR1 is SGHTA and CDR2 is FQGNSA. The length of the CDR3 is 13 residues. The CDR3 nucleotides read TGTGCCAGCAGCTTTACGCGCTACAATGAGCAGTTCTTC. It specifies CASSFTRYNEQFF.

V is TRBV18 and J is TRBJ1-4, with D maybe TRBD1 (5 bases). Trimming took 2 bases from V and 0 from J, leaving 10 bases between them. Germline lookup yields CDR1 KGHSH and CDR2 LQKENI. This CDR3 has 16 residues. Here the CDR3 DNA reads TGTGCCAGCTCACCAATGGCAGGGTCAACTAATGAAAAACTGTTTTTT. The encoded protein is CASSPMAGSTNEKLFF. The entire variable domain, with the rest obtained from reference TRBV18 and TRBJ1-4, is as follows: NAGVMQNPRHLVRRRGQEARLRCSPMKGHSHVYWYRQLPEEGLKFMVYLQKENIIDESGMPKERFSAEFPKEGPSILRIQQVVRGDSAAYFCASSPMAGSTNEKLFFGSGTQLSVL.

CDR3: CASSARQGSGTGELFF. The CDR3 nucleotides read TGTGCCAGTAGTGCCAGACAGGGGAGTGGCACCGGGGAGCTGTTTTTT. The chain recombines TRBV19 with TRBJ2-2, with 8 bases matching TRBD1. The CDR3 is 16 amino acids. J gave up 4 bases and V 5 bases, and 9 bases lay outside the gene matches. Looked up from germline, CDR1 is LNHDA and CDR2 is SQIVND (reference sequence). Combining the CDR3 with reference TRBV19 and TRBJ2-2 gives the whole variable domain DGGITQSPKYLFRKEGQNVTLSCEQNLNHDAMYWYRQDPGQGLRLIYYSQIVNDFQKGDIAEGYSVSREKKESFPLTVTSAQKNPTAFYLCASSARQGSGTGELFFGEGSRLTVL.

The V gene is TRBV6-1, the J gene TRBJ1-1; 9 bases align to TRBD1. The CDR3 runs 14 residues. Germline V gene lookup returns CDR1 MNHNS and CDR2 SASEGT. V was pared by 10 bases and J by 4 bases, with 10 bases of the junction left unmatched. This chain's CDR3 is CATVTTGGTTEAFF. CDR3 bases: TGTGCCACCGTGACGACAGGGGGAACCACTGAAGCTTTCTTT.

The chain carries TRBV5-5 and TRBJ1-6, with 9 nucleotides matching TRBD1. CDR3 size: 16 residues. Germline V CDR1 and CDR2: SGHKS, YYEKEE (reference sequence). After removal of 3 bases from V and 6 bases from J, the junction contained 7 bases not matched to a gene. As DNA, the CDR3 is TGTGCCAGCAGCTCTAGTTGGGACAGGGTTAATTCACCCCTCCACTTT. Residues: CASSSSWDRVNSPLHF.

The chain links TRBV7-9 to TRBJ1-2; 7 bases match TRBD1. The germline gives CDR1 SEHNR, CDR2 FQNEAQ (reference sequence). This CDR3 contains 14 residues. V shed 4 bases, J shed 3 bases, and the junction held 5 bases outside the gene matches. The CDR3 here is CASSSTGLDYGYTF. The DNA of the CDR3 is TGTGCCAGCAGCTCGACAGGGTTGGACTATGGCTACACCTTC. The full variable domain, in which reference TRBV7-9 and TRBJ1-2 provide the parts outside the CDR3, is DTGVSQNPRHKITKRGQNVTFRCDPISEHNRLYWYRQTLGQGPEFLTYFQNEAQLEKSRLLSDRFSAERPKGSFSTLEIQRTEQGDSAMYLCASSSTGLDYGYTFGSGTRLTVV.

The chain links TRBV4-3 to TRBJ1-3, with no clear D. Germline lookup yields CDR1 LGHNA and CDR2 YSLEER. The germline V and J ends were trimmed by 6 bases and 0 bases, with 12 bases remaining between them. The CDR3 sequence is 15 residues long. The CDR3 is CASSLSRLSGNTIYF. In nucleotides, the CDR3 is TGCGCCAGCAGTCTCAGCCGCCTCTCTGGAAACACCATATATTTT.

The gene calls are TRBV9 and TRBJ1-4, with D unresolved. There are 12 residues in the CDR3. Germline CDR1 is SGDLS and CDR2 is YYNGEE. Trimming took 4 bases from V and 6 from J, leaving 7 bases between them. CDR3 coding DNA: TGTGCCAGCAGCCCGACCGATGAAAAACTGTTTTTT. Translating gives CASSPTDEKLFF.

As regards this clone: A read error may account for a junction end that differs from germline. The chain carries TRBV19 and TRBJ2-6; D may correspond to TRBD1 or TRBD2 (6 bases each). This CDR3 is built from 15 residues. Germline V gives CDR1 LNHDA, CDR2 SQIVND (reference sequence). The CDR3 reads CASSPGAGGANVLIF. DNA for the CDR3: TGTGCCAGTAGCCCGGGGGCGGGTGGGGCCAACGTCCTGATTTTC.

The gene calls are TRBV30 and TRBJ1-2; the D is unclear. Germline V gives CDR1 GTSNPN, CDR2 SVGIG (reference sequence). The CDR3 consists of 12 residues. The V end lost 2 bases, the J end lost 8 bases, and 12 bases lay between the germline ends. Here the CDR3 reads CAWSIRADGYTF. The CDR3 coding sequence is TGTGCCTGGAGTATAAGGGCCGACGGCTACACCTTC.

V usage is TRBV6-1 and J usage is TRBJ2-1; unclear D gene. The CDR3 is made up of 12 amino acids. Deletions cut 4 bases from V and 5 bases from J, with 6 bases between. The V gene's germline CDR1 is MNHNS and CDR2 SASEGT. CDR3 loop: CASSVSHNEQFF. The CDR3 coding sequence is TGTGCCAGCAGTGTCAGCCACAATGAGCAGTTCTTC.

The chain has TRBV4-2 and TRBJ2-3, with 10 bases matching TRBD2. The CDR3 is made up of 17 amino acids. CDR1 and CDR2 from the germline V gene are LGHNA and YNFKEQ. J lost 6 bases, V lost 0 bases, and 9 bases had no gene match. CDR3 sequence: CASSQEPSGRAADTQYF. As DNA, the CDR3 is TGTGCCAGCAGCCAAGAACCCAGCGGGAGGGCGGCGGATACGCAGTATTTT.